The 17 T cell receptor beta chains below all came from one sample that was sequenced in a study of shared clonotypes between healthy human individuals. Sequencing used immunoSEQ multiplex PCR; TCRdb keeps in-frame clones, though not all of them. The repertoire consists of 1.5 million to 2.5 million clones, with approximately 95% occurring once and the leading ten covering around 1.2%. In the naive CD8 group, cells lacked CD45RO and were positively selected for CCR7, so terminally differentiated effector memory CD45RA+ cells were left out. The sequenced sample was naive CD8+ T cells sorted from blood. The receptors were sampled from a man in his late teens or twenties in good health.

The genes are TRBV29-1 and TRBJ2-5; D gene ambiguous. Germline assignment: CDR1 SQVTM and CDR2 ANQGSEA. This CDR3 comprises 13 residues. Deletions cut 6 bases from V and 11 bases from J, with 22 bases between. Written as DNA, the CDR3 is TGCAGCGTATCCGGGCCGCCCGGAGAGGAGCAGTACTTC. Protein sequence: CSVSGPPGEEQYF.

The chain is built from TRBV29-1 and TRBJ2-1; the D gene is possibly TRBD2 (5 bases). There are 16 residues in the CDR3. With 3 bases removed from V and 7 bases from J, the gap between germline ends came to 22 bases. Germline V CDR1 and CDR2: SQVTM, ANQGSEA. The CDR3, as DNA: TGCAGCGTTGATCCATTGGAGCTAGCAGTTTTTAATGAGCAGTTCTTC. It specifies CSVDPLELAVFNEQFF.

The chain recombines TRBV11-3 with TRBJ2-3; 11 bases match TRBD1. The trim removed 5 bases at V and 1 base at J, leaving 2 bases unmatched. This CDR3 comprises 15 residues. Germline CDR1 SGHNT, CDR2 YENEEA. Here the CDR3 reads CASSPGQGGTDTQYF. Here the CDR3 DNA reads TGTGCCAGCAGCCCGGGACAGGGGGGCACAGATACGCAGTATTTT.

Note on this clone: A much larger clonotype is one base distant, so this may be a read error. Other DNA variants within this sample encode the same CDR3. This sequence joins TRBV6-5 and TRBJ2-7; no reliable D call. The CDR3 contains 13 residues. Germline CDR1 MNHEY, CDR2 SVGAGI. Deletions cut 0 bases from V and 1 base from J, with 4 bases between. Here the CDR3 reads CASSYSESYEQYF. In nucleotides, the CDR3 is TGTGCCAGCAGTTACTCAGAGTCCTACGAGCAGTACTTC.

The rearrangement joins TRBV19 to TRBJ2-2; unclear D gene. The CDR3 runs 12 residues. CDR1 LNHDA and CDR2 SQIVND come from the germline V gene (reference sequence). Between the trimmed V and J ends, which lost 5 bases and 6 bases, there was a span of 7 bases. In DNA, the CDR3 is TGTGCCAGTAGTTCAGATCCCGGGGAGCTGTTTTTT. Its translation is CASSSDPGELFF.

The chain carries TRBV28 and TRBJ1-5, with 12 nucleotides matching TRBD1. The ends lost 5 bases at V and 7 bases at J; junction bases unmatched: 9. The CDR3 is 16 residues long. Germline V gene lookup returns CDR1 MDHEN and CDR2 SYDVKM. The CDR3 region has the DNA TGTGCCAGCAGTCAAGGGACAGGGGGCGGGAGGCAGCCCCAGCATTTT. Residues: CASSQGTGGGRQPQHF.

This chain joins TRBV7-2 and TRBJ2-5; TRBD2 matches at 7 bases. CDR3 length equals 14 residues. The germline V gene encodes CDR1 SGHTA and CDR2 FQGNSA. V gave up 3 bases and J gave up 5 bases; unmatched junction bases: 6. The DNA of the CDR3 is TGTGCCAGCAGCTTGGGAGGGCCCGGGGAGACCCAGTACTTC. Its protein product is CASSLGGPGETQYF.

CDR3: CASKATGDSYEQYF. CDR3 in DNA: TGTGCCAGCAAAGCGACAGGGGACTCCTACGAGCAGTACTTC. The chain employs TRBV2 and TRBJ2-7; 8 bases agree with TRBD1. This CDR3 is built from 14 residues. The germline CDR1 and CDR2 sequences are SNHLY and FYNNEI. The junction had 5 bases not matched to a gene; V was cut back by 7 bases and J by 0 bases.

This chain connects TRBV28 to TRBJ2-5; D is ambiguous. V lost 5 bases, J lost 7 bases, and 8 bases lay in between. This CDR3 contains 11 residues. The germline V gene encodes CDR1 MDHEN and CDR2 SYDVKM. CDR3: CASSPMGTQYF. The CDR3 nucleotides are TGTGCCAGCAGTCCCATGGGGACCCAGTACTTC.

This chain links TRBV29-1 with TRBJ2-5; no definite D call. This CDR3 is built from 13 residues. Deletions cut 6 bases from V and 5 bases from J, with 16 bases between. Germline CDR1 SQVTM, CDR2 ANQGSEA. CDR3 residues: CSVLGGLSETQYF. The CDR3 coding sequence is TGCAGCGTCCTCGGTGGCCTGAGTGAGACCCAGTACTTC.

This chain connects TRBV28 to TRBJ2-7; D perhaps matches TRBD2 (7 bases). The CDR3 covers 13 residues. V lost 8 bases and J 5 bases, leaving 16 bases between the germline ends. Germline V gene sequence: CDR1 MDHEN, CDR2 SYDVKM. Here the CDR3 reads CASVTGGLDEQYF. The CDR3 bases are TGTGCCAGCGTTACGGGGGGCTTAGACGAGCAGTACTTC.

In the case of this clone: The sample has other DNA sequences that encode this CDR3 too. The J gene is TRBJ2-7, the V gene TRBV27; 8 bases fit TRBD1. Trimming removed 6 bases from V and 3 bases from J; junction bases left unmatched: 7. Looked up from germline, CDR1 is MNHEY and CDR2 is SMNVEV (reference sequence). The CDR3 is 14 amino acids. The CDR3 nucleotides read TGTGCCAGCAGCCCCGGGACAGGTGGCTACGAGCAGTACTTC. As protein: CASSPGTGGYEQYF.

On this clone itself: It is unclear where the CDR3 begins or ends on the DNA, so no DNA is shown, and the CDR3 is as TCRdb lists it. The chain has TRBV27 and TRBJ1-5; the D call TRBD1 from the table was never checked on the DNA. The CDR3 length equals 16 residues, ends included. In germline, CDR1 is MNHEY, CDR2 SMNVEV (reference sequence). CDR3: CASSSSTGEANQPQHF.

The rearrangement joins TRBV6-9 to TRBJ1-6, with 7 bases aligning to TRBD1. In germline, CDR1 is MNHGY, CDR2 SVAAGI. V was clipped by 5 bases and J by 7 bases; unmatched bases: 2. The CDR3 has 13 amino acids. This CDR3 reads CASSETGNSPLHF. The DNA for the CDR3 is TGTGCCAGCAGTGAGACAGGGAATTCACCCCTCCACTTT.

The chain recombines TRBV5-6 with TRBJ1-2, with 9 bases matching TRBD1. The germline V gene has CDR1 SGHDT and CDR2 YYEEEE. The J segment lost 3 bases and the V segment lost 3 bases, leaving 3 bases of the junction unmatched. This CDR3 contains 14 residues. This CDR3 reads CASSWDRVDYGYTF. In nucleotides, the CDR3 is TGTGCCAGCAGCTGGGACAGGGTCGACTATGGCTACACCTTC.

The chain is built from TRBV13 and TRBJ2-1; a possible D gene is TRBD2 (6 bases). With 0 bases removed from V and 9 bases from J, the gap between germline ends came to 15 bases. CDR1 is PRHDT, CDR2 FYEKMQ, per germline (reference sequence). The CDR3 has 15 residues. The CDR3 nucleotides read TGTGCCAGCAGCTTAGGGTCGGGGGTGGTGAGTGAGCAGTTCTTC. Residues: CASSLGSGVVSEQFF.

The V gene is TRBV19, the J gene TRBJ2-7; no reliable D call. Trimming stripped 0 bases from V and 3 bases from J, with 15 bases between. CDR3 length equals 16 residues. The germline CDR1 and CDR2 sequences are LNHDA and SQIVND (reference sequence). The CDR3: CASSIDGTVAFYEQYF. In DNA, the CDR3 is TGTGCCAGTAGTATAGACGGTACAGTTGCCTTCTACGAGCAGTACTTC.